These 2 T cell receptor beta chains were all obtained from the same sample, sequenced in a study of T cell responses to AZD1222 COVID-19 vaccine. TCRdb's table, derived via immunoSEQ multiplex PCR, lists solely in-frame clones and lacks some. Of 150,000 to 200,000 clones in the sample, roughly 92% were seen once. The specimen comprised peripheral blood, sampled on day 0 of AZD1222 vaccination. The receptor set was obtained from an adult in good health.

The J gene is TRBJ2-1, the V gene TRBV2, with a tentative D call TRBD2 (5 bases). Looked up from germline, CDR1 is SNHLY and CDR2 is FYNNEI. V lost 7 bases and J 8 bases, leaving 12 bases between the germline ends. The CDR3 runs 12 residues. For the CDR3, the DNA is TGTGCCAGCACGTCGGGGTGGTATGAGCAGTTCTTC. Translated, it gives CASTSGWYEQFF.

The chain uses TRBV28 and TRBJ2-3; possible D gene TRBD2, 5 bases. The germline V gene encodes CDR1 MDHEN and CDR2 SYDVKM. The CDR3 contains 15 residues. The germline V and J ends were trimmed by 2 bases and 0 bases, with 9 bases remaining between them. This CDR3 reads CASSLTQRSTDTQYF. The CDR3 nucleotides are TGTGCCAGCAGTTTAACCCAGCGGAGCACAGATACGCAGTATTTT. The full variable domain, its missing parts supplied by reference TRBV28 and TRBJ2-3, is DVKVTQSSRYLVKRTGEKVFLECVQDMDHENMFWYRQDPGLGLRLIYFSYDVKMKEKGDIPEGYSVSREKKERFSLILESASTNQTSMYLCASSLTQRSTDTQYFGPGTRLTVL.